This T cell receptor (beta chain) was sequenced for a study of molecular identifiers for immune sequencing clone quantification. CDR3 length: 14 residues. General study points: The sizes of highly expanded clones could be underestimated when identical TCR molecules share a barcode. Clones above 20 RNA copies held over 97% of effector molecules, under 1% in naive cells.

As previously described, bulk TCR libraries were made using listed TCR primers. MiXCR was run by TCRdb on the PCR reads, yielding one entry per CDR3 protein. Of tens of thousands of distinct CDR3 sequences in the sample, around a sixth were seen once. With regard to this clonotype: Antigen unknown. A junction end diverges from the germline sequence, so it may reflect a read error.

The TCR sequence derives from a human donor in good health. Some libraries in this study had Jurkat cell RNA spiked in. Specimen: naive CD8+ T cells from blood, with Jurkat cell RNA spiked in. Documented subset: FACS-sorted CD8+CD4-CCR7+CD45RA+ naive T cells. The chain joins TRBV5-3 to TRBJ1-1; D gene ambiguous. TRBV5-3 is sorted into the ORF group, with uncertain function. As DNA, the CDR3 is TGTGCCAGCAGCTCTAAAGGAGGTGGCACTGAAGCTTTCTTT. Translating gives CASSSKGGGTEAFF.